This is a list of T cell receptor beta chains from one sample in a study of CD8+ T cells in alopecia areata. The method was immunoSEQ multiplex PCR; TCRdb's version includes in-frame clones alone and lacks a portion of them. The table records 42,000 or so clones, approximately 92% of them present only once. The sequencing used CD8+ T cells sorted from blood, collected at week 24, from a patient treated with tofacitinib. The receptor set was obtained from a human donor with alopecia areata. The CDR3 runs from the conserved cysteine through the conserved F or W. A D gene is named only where the DNA matches it firmly. Size is omitted from some rows. Given values are once, few, many or a class for expanded clones.

- | once | TRBJ2-1 | TRBV7-9 | TGTGCCAGCAGCTCACATCCAGGGGAGCAGTTCTTC | CASSSHPGEQFF
- | - | TRBJ1-3 | TRBV12-5 | TGTGCTAGTGGTGGGAACCCACAGCGGGACATCATCTGTCTAAGCTCTGGAAACACCATATATTTT | CASGGNPQRDIICLSSGNTIYF
- | - | TRBJ2-2 | TRBV6-1 | TGTGCCAGCAGTGAAATGGTGTTTCAGGAGGCCGGGGAGCTGTTTTTT | CASSEMVFQEAGELFF
- | - | TRBJ2-3 | TRBV7-8 | TGTGCCAGCAGCTTAGGGTTGCCTAGCACAGATACGCAGTATTTT | CASSLGLPSTDTQYF
- | - | TRBJ1-1 | TRBV30 | TGTGCCTCTCTATCATTCAGGGGACCTGAAGCTTTCTTT | CASLSFRGPEAFF
- | - | TRBJ2-7 | TRBV6-5 | TGTGCCAGCAGTTACGCCTCGGGCGAGCAGTACTTC | CASSYASGEQYF
- | - | TRBJ2-7 | TRBV9 | TGTGCCAGTTCACCTTCCGGGATTTCCTACGAGCAGTACTTC | CASSPSGISYEQYF
- | - | TRBJ2-7 | TRBV4-3 | TGCGCCAGCAGCCAAGATACCTTGGTTACCGACTACGAGCAGTACTTC | CASSQDTLVTDYEQYF
- | - | TRBJ2-3 | TRBV29-1 | TGCAGCGTTGAGGGGACCCGGGACACAGATACGCAGTATTTT | CSVEGTRDTDTQYF
- | - | TRBJ1-3 | TRBV5-1 | TGCGCCAGCAGCTTGGAAAGAGCTGGAAACACCATATATTTT | CASSLERAGNTIYF
- | - | TRBJ2-1 | TRBV13 | TGTGCCAGCAGCCCGCCTGGGACTTTGAACAATGAGCAGTTCTTC | CASSPPGTLNNEQFF
- | - | TRBJ2-2 | TRBV7-2 | TGTGCCAGCAGCTTAGTGGGGCCCGGGGAGCTGTTTTTT | CASSLVGPGELFF
- | - | TRBJ2-7 | TRBV7-8 | TGTGCCAGCAGCACGAACCAGGGGAAGGGCTACGAGCAGTACTTC | CASSTNQGKGYEQYF
- | - | TRBJ2-1 | TRBV10-3 | TGTGCCATCAGTGAGGGGGGGAATGAGCAGTTCTTC | CAISEGGNEQFF
- | - | TRBJ2-1 | TRBV6-4 | TGTGCCAGCAGTGACGGCGTGCTAGGGGGCAATGAGCAGTTCTTC | CASSDGVLGGNEQFF
TRBD1 | - | TRBJ2-7 | TRBV29-1 | TGCAGCGTTGAGGGGGACAGTTACGAGCAGTACTTC | CSVEGDSYEQYF
- | - | TRBJ2-5 | TRBV27 | TGTGCCAGCAGCTATGCGGCGAGGGAGACCCAGTACTTC | CASSYAARETQYF
- | - | TRBJ2-1 | TRBV6-5 | TGTGCCAGCAACCCGGCCAACAAACATGAGCAGTTCTTC | CASNPANKHEQFF
- | - | TRBJ2-2 | TRBV28 | TGTGCCAGCACCCTGAGAGGGGCGTGGAACACCGGGGAGCTGTTTTTT | CASTLRGAWNTGELFF
TRBD1 | - | TRBJ2-7 | TRBV27 | TGTGCCAGCAGTGAGGCTTGGGACAGACGTTACGAGCAGTACTTC | CASSEAWDRRYEQYF
- | - | TRBJ2-7 | TRBV6-6 | TGTGCCAGCAGTTCTACTCTCTACGAGCAGTACTTC | CASSSTLYEQYF
TRBD1 | - | TRBJ2-7 | TRBV27 | TGTGCCAGCACCGCGACAGGGCGGTCCTACGAGCAGTACTTC | CASTATGRSYEQYF
- | - | TRBJ2-7 | TRBV10-3 | TGTGCCATCAGTGAGTCCCATACAGGGTTCTACGAGCAGTACTTC | CAISESHTGFYEQYF
TRBD2 | - | TRBJ2-1 | TRBV28 | TGTGCCAGCAGCCCCCTCACTAGCGGGGCGGGTAATGAGCAGTTCTTC | CASSPLTSGAGNEQFF
- | once | TRBJ2-2 | TRBV29-1 | TGCAGCGTTGAAGCTCAGAACACCGGGGAGCTGTTTTTT | CSVEAQNTGELFF
TRBD2 | - | TRBJ2-3 | TRBV7-9 | TGTGCCTGGGAGGGGAACGCTCCCACAGATACGCAGTATTTT | CAWEGNAPTDTQYF
- | - | TRBJ2-7 | TRBV6-6 | TGTGCCAGCAGTTTCGGACAGTCGGTCTACGAGCAGTACTTC | CASSFGQSVYEQYF
- | - | TRBJ2-1 | TRBV7-9 | TGTGCCAGCAGCCTCGTACAGGGAATCTACAATGAGCAGTTCTTC | CASSLVQGIYNEQFF
- | - | TRBJ1-1 | TRBV27 | TGTGCCAGCAGTTTAAAGGCCCAGAACACTGAAGCTTTCTTT | CASSLKAQNTEAFF
- | - | TRBJ2-7 | TRBV7-2 | TGTGCCAGCAGCACTGGCCGTAGAACCTACGAGCAGTACTTC | CASSTGRRTYEQYF
- | - | TRBJ2-6 | TRBV4-3 | TGCGCCAGCAGCCAGGCCAATACAGGGAGTGGGGCCAACGTCCTGACTTTC | CASSQANTGSGANVLTF
- | - | TRBJ2-3 | TRBV27 | TGTGCCAGCAGTTTGAGCACAGATACGCAGTATTTT | CASSLSTDTQYF
- | - | TRBJ2-7 | TRBV28 | TGTGCCAGCAGTTTAGCAGGGACGACTTACGAGCAGTACTTC | CASSLAGTTYEQYF
TRBD1 | - | TRBJ2-3 | TRBV11-2 | TGTGCCAGCAGCTTAGACCTCGGGACAGGGCCAGATACGCAGTATTTT | CASSLDLGTGPDTQYF
- | - | TRBJ2-7 | TRBV29-1 | TGCAGCGCCATTCGAGCGGACAGAGTCTCCTACGAGCAGTACTTC | CSAIRADRVSYEQYF
TRBD1 | - | TRBJ2-5 | TRBV7-8 | TGTGCCAGCAGCTCGGGACAGTTCCAAGAGACCCAGTACTTC | CASSSGQFQETQYF
- | - | TRBJ2-7 | TRBV7-9 | TGTGCCAGCACCACCGGGACACACTCCTACGAGCAGTACTTC | CASTTGTHSYEQYF
- | - | TRBJ2-2 | TRBV15 | TGTGCCACCAGCACACCCGAACAGGGAAACACCGGGGAGCTGTTTTTT | CATSTPEQGNTGELFF
- | - | TRBJ2-3 | TRBV30 | TGTGCCTGGAGTGGAAGGTTGAACGCCGTGGGTTTT | CAWSGRLNAVGF
- | - | TRBJ2-5 | TRBV30 | TGTGCCTGGGAGGGCCAAGAGACCCAGTACTTC | CAWEGQETQYF
TRBD1 | - | TRBJ2-7 | TRBV30 | TGTGCCTGGAGTGAGGGGACAGGCGAGCAGTACTTC | CAWSEGTGEQYF
- | - | TRBJ2-7 | TRBV5-5 | TGTGCCAGCAGCTTAGACAGTCCACTCGAGCAGTACTTC | CASSLDSPLEQYF
- | - | TRBJ1-5 | TRBV4-1 | TGCGCCAGCAGCCAAGATCGGGCGGCCGTCGATCAACATTTT | CASSQDRAAVDQHF
- | - | TRBJ2-2 | TRBV6-5 | TGTGCCAGCAGTTACAGGGAGGCCGGGGAGCTGTTTTTT | CASSYREAGELFF
- | - | TRBJ2-5 | TRBV29-1 | TGCAGCGTCGCAGGGGGGGTGGAGACCCAGTACTTC | CSVAGGVETQYF
- | - | TRBJ2-1 | TRBV10-3 | TGTGCCATCAGTCTACTAGGCAATGAGCAGTTCTTC | CAISLLGNEQFF
- | - | TRBJ1-2 | TRBV7-9 | TGTGCCAGCAGCTCAGGGTACGATGGCTACACCTTC | CASSSGYDGYTF
- | - | TRBJ2-1 | TRBV21-1 | TGTGCCAGCAGCCCCTCCGGGCTAGCGACTCTCTACAATGAGCAGTTCTTC | CASSPSGLATLYNEQFF
- | - | TRBJ2-7 | TRBV10-2 | TGCGCCAGCAGTGAGGGGAACGAGCAGTACTTC | CASSEGNEQYF
TRBD1 | - | TRBJ2-7 | TRBV29-1 | TGCAGCGTCCGATCGGGCCTTCCGGGACAGACTTACGAAGAGCAGTACTTC | CSVRSGLPGQTYEEQYF
- | - | TRBJ1-4 | TRBV6-5 | TGTGCCAGCAGTTACACGGGGTCCAATGAAAAACTGTTTTTT | CASSYTGSNEKLFF
- | - | TRBJ2-7 | TRBV6-5 | TGTGCCAGCAGTTCGTCAGGGTCCTACGAGCAGTACTTC | CASSSSGSYEQYF
TRBD2 | - | TRBJ2-3 | TRBV7-6 | TGTGCCAGCAGCTCTGGACTAGCGGGCTTGGATACGCAGTATTTT | CASSSGLAGLDTQYF
- | - | TRBJ2-7 | TRBV7-9 | TGTGCCAGCAGCCCTACTCAACGCTACGAGCAGTACTTC | CASSPTQRYEQYF
TRBD1 | - | TRBJ1-2 | TRBV27 | TGTGCCAGCAGCGGGACAGGGGGGACATATGGCTACACCTTC | CASSGTGGTYGYTF
- | - | TRBJ2-4 | TRBV21-1 | TGTGCCAGCAGCAAAGGAGGGCGGATACAACTAGCCAAAAACATTCAGTACTTC | CASSKGGRIQLAKNIQYF
TRBD2 | once | TRBJ2-1 | TRBV5-8 | TGTGCCAGCAGCTTGGATGGCAGCGGGGGGGCGAATGAGCAGTTCTTC | CASSLDGSGGANEQFF